A single sample is the source of the 15 T cell receptor beta chains below, sequenced in a study of control samples from healthy donors and cancer patients. Using immunoSEQ multiplex PCR, the repertoire was profiled, and TCRdb retains in-frame clones only, with some absent. The sample has 90,000 or so clones, roughly nine tenths seen once. Input material: PBMCs. All receptors derive from a woman aged 50 to 65 with colorectal cancer.

This chain joins TRBV27 and TRBJ2-3; 8 bases align to TRBD2. The germline V gene encodes CDR1 MNHEY and CDR2 SMNVEV (reference sequence). CDR3 size: 15 residues. V trimming: 4 bases; J trimming: 4 bases; junction bases outside the gene matches: 7. This CDR3 reads CASSSSGGLADTQYF. Written as DNA, the CDR3 is TGTGCCAGCAGTTCGTCGGGGGGGTTGGCAGATACGCAGTATTTT.

The chain combines TRBV7-2 with TRBJ1-1; D not certain. This CDR3 comprises 13 residues. The germline CDR1 and CDR2 sequences are SGHTA and FQGNSA. V was shortened by 0 bases and J by 8 bases, with 10 bases between the two germline ends. In nucleotides, the CDR3 is TGTGCCAGCAGCTTAGCGAGGTTTGGGGAAGCTTTCTTT. Translation gives CASSLARFGEAFF.

V is TRBV6-6 and J is TRBJ1-5; D unresolved. Germline V CDR1 and CDR2: MNHNY, SVGAGI (reference sequence). V was cut by 6 bases and J by 1 base, with 10 bases left in between. This CDR3 has 14 residues. This CDR3 reads CASRPRESNQPQHF. CDR3 nucleotides: TGTGCCAGCAGGCCTAGGGAGAGCAATCAGCCCCAGCATTTT.

The chain employs TRBV2 and TRBJ1-1; TRBD1 matches at 7 bases. Trimming took 3 bases from V and 9 from J; bases not matched to a gene: 7. CDR3 length: 13 amino acids. Germline V gives CDR1 SNHLY, CDR2 FYNNEI. The CDR3 protein is CASSEFTGAQAFF. As DNA, the CDR3 is TGTGCCAGCAGTGAGTTTACAGGGGCCCAAGCTTTCTTT.

This clone turned up a few times. The chain recombines TRBV18 with TRBJ2-2; 8 bases fit TRBD1. The CDR3 contains 20 residues. V lost 4 bases, J lost 0 bases, and 16 bases stayed unmatched. Per germline, CDR1 KGHSH and CDR2 LQKENI. The CDR3 nucleotides read TGTGCCAGCTCACGGACGGGACAGGTGACCCTCCACGCGAACACCGGGGAGCTGTTTTTT. Translated, it gives CASSRTGQVTLHANTGELFF.

This clone showed up just a few times. The chain links TRBV5-5 to TRBJ1-5; D gene ambiguous. CDR1 is SGHKS and CDR2 is YYEKEE in the germline V gene (reference sequence). There are 14 residues in the CDR3. V was trimmed by 0 bases and J by 4 bases, leaving 8 bases between them. The CDR3 DNA reads TGTGCCAGCAGCTTGGTTTCGGGTAATCAGCCCCAGCATTTT. It is translated as CASSLVSGNQPQHF.

The V gene is TRBV2, the J gene TRBJ2-4, with D perhaps TRBD1 (6 bases). Germline CDR1 SNHLY, CDR2 FYNNEI. V shed 0 bases and J shed 13 bases, with 13 bases lying between them. This CDR3 comprises 13 residues. CDR3 amino acids: CASSEAWQGLQYF. The DNA for the CDR3 is TGTGCCAGCAGTGAAGCGTGGCAGGGGTTGCAGTACTTC. The variable domain in full, with the rest retrieved from reference TRBV2 and TRBJ2-4, is EPEVTQTPSHQVTQMGQEVILRCVPISNHLYFYWYRQILGQKVEFLVSFYNNEISEKSEIFDDQFSVERPDGSNFTLKIRSTKLEDSAMYFCASSEAWQGLQYFGAGTRLSVL.

The chain has TRBV19 and TRBJ2-3; 9 bases agree with TRBD2. Looked up from germline, CDR1 is LNHDA and CDR2 is SQIVND (reference sequence). The CDR3 spans 16 residues. Trimming cost V 5 bases and J 1 base; bases outside gene matches: 7. The CDR3 here is CASSFRLAAGTDTQYF. CDR3 DNA sequence: TGTGCCAGTAGTTTCCGACTAGCGGCGGGCACAGATACGCAGTATTTT. The whole variable domain, remainder taken from reference TRBV19 and TRBJ2-3, is DGGITQSPKYLFRKEGQNVTLSCEQNLNHDAMYWYRQDPGQGLRLIYYSQIVNDFQKGDIAEGYSVSREKKESFPLTVTSAQKNPTAFYLCASSFRLAAGTDTQYFGPGTRLTVL.

The chain joins TRBV5-1 to TRBJ2-6; either TRBD1 or TRBD2 may supply D (5 bases each). From germline, CDR1 is SGHRS and CDR2 YFSETQ. The CDR3 runs 15 residues. The ends were cut back, 3 bases at V and 1 base at J, with 8 bases in the middle. The CDR3 DNA is TGCGCCAGCAGCTCCAGGGAGTCTGGGGCCAACGTCCTGACTTTC. Amino acid sequence: CASSSRESGANVLTF.

V and J are TRBV5-1 and TRBJ2-1; 7 nucleotides align to TRBD2. V dropped 2 bases and J dropped 7; count of bases not matched to a gene: 6. This CDR3 region has 14 residues. The V gene's germline CDR1 is SGHRS and CDR2 YFSETQ. Here the CDR3 reads CASSLGTTLNEQFF. In nucleotides, the CDR3 is TGCGCCAGCAGCTTAGGGACTACCTTAAATGAGCAGTTCTTC.

The CDR3 DNA is TGCGCCAGCAGTGGGAATTCACCCCTCCACTTT. It yields the protein CASSGNSPLHF. This chain uses TRBV5-1 with TRBJ1-6; D unresolved. Germline CDR1 SGHRS, CDR2 YFSETQ. V lost 5 bases and J 7 bases, leaving 4 bases between the germline ends. The CDR3 loop spans 11 amino acids.

V gene TRBV5-5 combines with J gene TRBJ1-2; 7 bases are a match to TRBD1. The CDR3 runs 14 residues. Looked up from germline, CDR1 is SGHKS and CDR2 is YYEKEE (reference sequence). V was pared by 4 bases and J by 8 bases, with 11 bases of the junction left unmatched. CDR3 sequence reads: CASSTTGELGGYTF. In DNA, the CDR3 is TGTGCCAGCAGCACAACAGGGGAATTAGGGGGCTACACCTTC.

The chain recombines TRBV9 with TRBJ2-2; a weak D match, TRBD2 (6 bases). Germline V CDR1 and CDR2: SGDLS, YYNGEE. This CDR3 contains 14 residues. V was clipped by 0 bases and J by 4 bases, with 7 bases between them. This chain's CDR3 is CASSVVGSTGELFF. The DNA for the CDR3 is TGTGCCAGCAGCGTAGTCGGGAGCACCGGGGAGCTGTTTTTT.

The chain recombines TRBV2 with TRBJ2-3, with no clear D. With 0 bases removed from V and 2 bases from J, the gap between germline ends came to 6 bases. This CDR3 has 14 residues. Per the germline V gene, CDR1 is SNHLY and CDR2 is FYNNEI. The CDR3 spells CASSEASVTDTQYF. CDR3 nucleotide sequence: TGTGCCAGCAGTGAAGCTTCAGTCACAGATACGCAGTATTTT.

This clone has a handful of counts. V usage is TRBV30 and J usage is TRBJ1-3; 9 bases map to TRBD1. Germline trimming cut 7 bases from V and 4 bases from J; bases unmatched to any gene: 11. Germline V gives CDR1 GTSNPN, CDR2 SVGIG (reference sequence). CDR3 length equals 15 residues. This CDR3 reads CASRPGQGLGNTIYF. The CDR3 DNA is TGTGCCTCGAGACCGGGACAGGGCTTAGGAAACACCATATATTTT.